These T cell receptor beta chains were read from a single sample in a study of HIV-infected children after antiretroviral therapy interruption. MiXCR was run by TCRdb on the 3' RACE reads, yielding one entry per CDR3 protein. The sample shows fewer than 50,000 distinct CDR3 sequences, more than 3.5% of them seen only once. This material consisted of CD45RA+ CD4+ T cells from PBMCs, pooled from several time points, taken from a donor given antiretroviral therapy, either interrupted or continuous. The receptors come from a pool of human donors with HIV. Both conserved end residues are part of each CDR3. The D gene is left open where the match is weak. Rows give clone size only sometimes, using once, few, many, or a class for an expanded clone.

CDR3aa: CASSQVSPDTQYF
CDR3nt: TGTGCCAGCAGCCAAGTGTCCCCAGATACGCAGTATTTT
v_gene: TRBV3-1
abundance: many
len: 13
d_gene: .
j_gene: TRBJ2-3

CDR3aa: CASSSPGVAEAFF
CDR3nt: TGTGCCAGCAGTTCCCCGGGAGTCGCTGAAGCTTTCTTT
v_gene: TRBV6-5
abundance: .
len: 13
d_gene: .
j_gene: TRBJ1-1

CDR3aa: CASSLGTGINEAFF
CDR3nt: TGTGCCAGCAGCCTGGGGACAGGGATAAATGAAGCTTTCTTT
v_gene: TRBV12-3/TRBV12-4
abundance: many
len: 14
d_gene: TRBD1
j_gene: TRBJ1-1

CDR3aa: CASIKGQGIDEQYF
CDR3nt: TGTGCCAGCATAAAGGGACAGGGGATCGACGAGCAGTACTTC
v_gene: TRBV2
abundance: .
len: 14
d_gene: TRBD1
j_gene: TRBJ2-7

CDR3aa: CATARTGAYEQYF
CDR3nt: TGTGCCACCGCCCGGACAGGGGCCTACGAGCAGTACTTC
v_gene: TRBV24-1
abundance: many
len: 13
d_gene: TRBD1
j_gene: TRBJ2-7

CDR3aa: CASTRGPDQPQHF
CDR3nt: TGTGCCAGTACCAGGGGGCCGGATCAGCCCCAGCATTTT
v_gene: TRBV19
abundance: many
len: 13
d_gene: TRBD1
j_gene: TRBJ1-5

CDR3aa: CASTFPGIGEQFF
CDR3nt: TGTGCCAGCACCTTTCCAGGGATCGGTGAGCAGTTCTTC
v_gene: TRBV11-2
abundance: many
len: 13
d_gene: .
j_gene: TRBJ2-1

CDR3aa: CASSRGGLGNTIYF
CDR3nt: TGTGCCAGCAGCAGAGGGGGGCTAGGAAACACCATATATTTT
v_gene: TRBV7-2
abundance: many
len: 14
d_gene: .
j_gene: TRBJ1-3

CDR3aa: CASSPLGSGANVLTF
CDR3nt: TGTGCCAGCAGCCCCTTGGGTTCTGGGGCCAACGTCCTGACTTTC
v_gene: TRBV5-6
abundance: many
len: 15
d_gene: .
j_gene: TRBJ2-6

CDR3aa: CASSIMDSTNYGYTF
CDR3nt: TGTGCCAGTAGTATAATGGACAGTACTAACTATGGCTACACCTTC
v_gene: TRBV19
abundance: few
len: 15
d_gene: .
j_gene: TRBJ1-2

CDR3aa: CASSLETGVVNTIYF
CDR3nt: TGCGCCAGCAGCTTGGAGACAGGGGTCGTGAACACCATATATTTT
v_gene: TRBV5-1
abundance: many
len: 15
d_gene: TRBD1
j_gene: TRBJ1-3

CDR3aa: CASSLTRLAGGRYTQYF
CDR3nt: TGTGCCAGCAGTTTGACCCGTTTAGCGGGGGGCCGATATACGCAGTATTTT
v_gene: TRBV27
abundance: many
len: 17
d_gene: TRBD2
j_gene: TRBJ2-3

CDR3aa: CASTDQGARDKNIQYF
CDR3nt: TGTGCCAGCACTGACCAGGGGGCGCGAGACAAAAACATTCAGTACTTC
v_gene: TRBV28
abundance: many
len: 16
d_gene: TRBD1
j_gene: TRBJ2-4

CDR3aa: CSAEGSSTDTQYF
CDR3nt: TGCAGCGCCGAGGGGTCCAGCACAGATACGCAGTATTTT
v_gene: TRBV29-1
abundance: few
len: 13
d_gene: .
j_gene: TRBJ2-3

CDR3aa: CSASQPGDTEAFF
CDR3nt: TGCAGTGCTAGCCAGCCGGGGGACACTGAAGCTTTCTTT
v_gene: TRBV20-1
abundance: many
len: 13
d_gene: .
j_gene: TRBJ1-1

CDR3aa: CANPGTRASYEQYF
CDR3nt: TGCGCCAACCCCGGGACTCGAGCCTCGTACGAGCAGTACTTC
v_gene: TRBV4-3
abundance: many
len: 14
d_gene: .
j_gene: TRBJ2-7

CDR3aa: CATSSRYPQSYEQYF
CDR3nt: TGTGCCACCAGCAGCCGATACCCCCAGTCCTACGAGCAGTACTTC
v_gene: TRBV15
abundance: many
len: 15
d_gene: .
j_gene: TRBJ2-7

CDR3aa: CASSLELRDSEQFF
CDR3nt: TGTGCCAGCAGCTTAGAACTACGTGACAGTGAGCAGTTCTTC
v_gene: TRBV11-2
abundance: many
len: 14
d_gene: .
j_gene: TRBJ2-1

CDR3aa: CASSVDPRLTDTQYF
CDR3nt: TGTGCCAGCAGCGTAGACCCTCGACTCACAGATACGCAGTATTTT
v_gene: TRBV9
abundance: many
len: 15
d_gene: .
j_gene: TRBJ2-3

CDR3aa: CSVEGATGELFF
CDR3nt: TGCAGCGTTGAGGGGGCCACCGGGGAGCTGTTTTTT
v_gene: TRBV29-1
abundance: many
len: 12
d_gene: .
j_gene: TRBJ2-2

CDR3aa: CASSLSGGGPGNEQFF
CDR3nt: TGTGCCAGCAGCTTATCCGGGGGAGGCCCCGGCAATGAGCAGTTCTTC
v_gene: TRBV4-2
abundance: .
len: 16
d_gene: .
j_gene: TRBJ2-1

CDR3aa: CASATSTDTQYF
CDR3nt: TGTGCCAGCGCCACTAGCACAGATACGCAGTATTTT
v_gene: TRBV12-3/TRBV12-4
abundance: many
len: 12
d_gene: .
j_gene: TRBJ2-3

CDR3aa: CSVRQGSNEQFF
CDR3nt: TGCAGCGTCCGACAGGGATCGAATGAGCAGTTCTTC
v_gene: TRBV29-1
abundance: many
len: 12
d_gene: TRBD1
j_gene: TRBJ2-1

CDR3aa: CASSPPDRARTF
CDR3nt: TGTGCCAGCTCACCACCGGACAGGGCTAGGACCTTC
v_gene: TRBV18
abundance: many
len: 12
d_gene: TRBD1
j_gene: TRBJ1-2

CDR3aa: CASSQVASTDTQYF
CDR3nt: TGTGCCAGCAGCCAAGTGGCTAGCACAGATACGCAGTATTTT
v_gene: TRBV3-1
abundance: many
len: 14
d_gene: .
j_gene: TRBJ2-3

CDR3aa: CASSIPTGSYEQYF
CDR3nt: TGTGCCAGCAGTATACCTACAGGGTCCTACGAGCAGTACTTC
v_gene: TRBV28
abundance: many
len: 14
d_gene: .
j_gene: TRBJ2-7

CDR3aa: CASSPSMTVTEQYF
CDR3nt: TGTGCCAGCAGCCCGTCGATGACAGTTACAGAGCAGTACTTC
v_gene: TRBV7-2
abundance: many
len: 14
d_gene: .
j_gene: TRBJ2-7

CDR3aa: CASSQEGEQFF
CDR3nt: TGTGCCAGCAGCCAAGAGGGTGAGCAGTTCTTC
v_gene: TRBV14
abundance: many
len: 11
d_gene: .
j_gene: TRBJ2-1

CDR3aa: CASSSPGTSYTQYF
CDR3nt: TGTGCCAGCAGTTCCCCCGGGACATCCTATACGCAGTATTTT
v_gene: TRBV7-2
abundance: .
len: 14
d_gene: .
j_gene: TRBJ2-3